This TCR beta chain was sequenced in a study of T-cell memory formation after mild COVID-19. Looking at the study overall: TCR clusters mostly belonged to single donors.

Findings and limits, study-wide: Memory cells collected pre-infection included some clones that later responded, suggesting cross-reactive memory joined. Contracting CD8+ clones were enriched in EMRA, CD4+ mainly in CM and EM.

This clonotype turned up a few times. Its target is unknown. TCRdb passed the 5' RACE reads through MiXCR, listing each CDR3 protein once. The top ten hold roughly 8.3% of the sample, which has about 560,000 distinct CDR3 sequences, roughly 22% seen once. The CDR3 spans 15 residues. V was shortened by 5 bases and J by 0 bases, with 13 bases between the two germline ends. The germline V gene has CDR1 SGHTA and CDR2 FQGTGA. Material: PBMCs or a T cell subset sorted from them (not recorded which). The source is an adult woman who had mild COVID-19 (a few samples of this study predate the infection). Cell type and time point are not known. The V and J genes are TRBV7-3 and TRBJ1-1, with TRBD1 as a possible D gene (5 bases). The CDR3 loop reads CASSPGLPMNTEAFF. CDR3 DNA: TGTGCCAGCAGCCCGGGACTACCGATGAACACTGAAGCTTTCTTT.